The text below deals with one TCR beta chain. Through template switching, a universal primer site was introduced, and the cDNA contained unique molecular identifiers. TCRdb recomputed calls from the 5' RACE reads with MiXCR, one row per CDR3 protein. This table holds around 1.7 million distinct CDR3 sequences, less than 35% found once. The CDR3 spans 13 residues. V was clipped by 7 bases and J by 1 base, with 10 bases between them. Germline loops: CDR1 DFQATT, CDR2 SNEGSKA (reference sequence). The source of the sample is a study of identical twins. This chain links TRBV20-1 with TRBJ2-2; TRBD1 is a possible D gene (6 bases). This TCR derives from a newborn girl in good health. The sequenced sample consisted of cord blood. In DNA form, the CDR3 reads TGCAGTGTCTCCAGGGGGAACACCGGGGAGCTGTTTTTT. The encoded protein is CSVSRGNTGELFF.